This T cell receptor (beta chain) is from a study of blood T cell repertoires in COVID-19. Deletions cut 1 base from V and 5 bases from J, with 11 bases between. CDR1 and CDR2 (germline): GTSNPN, SVGIG (reference sequence). The CDR3 is 13 residues long. This clone was counted once. It was within 2 weeks before study entry that exposed participants met a COVID-19 case. Per the original data handling: Estimation of nucleated cell counts was performed using reference gene primer amplification. The assay was immunoSEQ multiplex PCR, and TCRdb's table has in-frame clones only and misses some. From that table come the V and J calls and clone size; the DNA was used to work out D and trimming. This table holds roughly 250,000 clones, over 80% found once.

The V gene is TRBV30, the J gene TRBJ1-2, with a weak D call TRBD1 (5 bases). This receptor was taken from a woman aged 40 to 49 who had been exposed to COVID-19. Sequencing was performed on PBMCs or T cells enriched from blood (not recorded which). CDR3: CAWSGQLIYGYTF. CDR3 nucleotides: TGTGCCTGGAGTGGACAGCTAATTTATGGCTACACCTTC.